Below are 19 T cell receptor beta chains sequenced from a single sample in a study of T cell responses to AZD1222 COVID-19 vaccine. The data were produced by immunoSEQ multiplex PCR, yet TCRdb's version contains in-frame clones alone and is incomplete. The table lists approximately 170,000 clones, around 88% of them singletons, with about 1% in the top ten. The input for sequencing was peripheral blood, taken 28 days after the second AZD1222 dose. The origin of the receptors is an adult who received the AZD1222 COVID-19 vaccine.

CDR3 bases: TGCGCCAGCAGCCAAGATCGCCTGGGACATGAGCAGTTCTTC. It yields the protein CASSQDRLGHEQFF. The chain employs TRBV4-1 and TRBJ2-1, with D perhaps TRBD1 or TRBD2 (5 bases each). V shed 0 bases and J shed 8 bases, with 11 bases lying between them. The germline V gene has CDR1 MGHRA and CDR2 YSYEKL. The length of the CDR3 is 14 residues.

This clone has only one observation. The gene calls are TRBV14 and TRBJ2-3; 7 bases line up with TRBD1. In germline, CDR1 is SGHDN, CDR2 FVKESK. The trim removed 0 bases at V and 2 bases at J, leaving 8 bases unmatched. The CDR3 length is 17 residues. The CDR3 DNA sequence: TGTGCCAGCAGCCAAGACTGGGGGACAGACCCCACAGATACGCAGTATTTT. Translation gives CASSQDWGTDPTDTQYF.

The chain employs TRBV24-1 and TRBJ1-1; 9 bases agree with TRBD1. From germline, CDR1 is KGHDR and CDR2 SFDVKD. With 0 bases clipped from V and 0 bases from J, the junction kept 7 bases outside the gene matches. The CDR3 length is 18 residues. The CDR3 sequence is CATSDLLRGQGLNTEAFF. The CDR3 bases are TGTGCCACCAGTGATTTGCTGAGGGGACAGGGTTTGAACACTGAAGCTTTCTTT.

This clone has only a few counts. CDR3 sequence reads: CASSISWGAGYTF. CDR3 DNA sequence: TGTGCCAGTAGTATCAGTTGGGGCGCTGGCTACACCTTC. The chain couples TRBV19 to TRBJ1-2; a possible D gene is TRBD1 (5 bases). The CDR3 has 13 residues. Germline CDR1 LNHDA, CDR2 SQIVND (reference sequence). V was shortened by 3 bases and J by 7 bases, with 12 bases between the two germline ends.

V gene TRBV6-5 combines with J gene TRBJ1-5; D uncertain. Trimming shortened V by 5 bases and J by 8 bases, and 13 bases separated the two germline ends. CDR3 size: 13 residues. Germline loops: CDR1 MNHEY, CDR2 SVGAGI. CDR3 region: CASSTVQSEPQHF. The CDR3 DNA follows: TGTGCCAGCAGTACGGTGCAGTCGGAGCCCCAGCATTTT.

The gene calls are TRBV12-3 or TRBV12-4 and TRBJ2-3; a weak D match, TRBD2 (6 bases). This CDR3 contains 11 residues. Trimming shortened V by 8 bases and J by 9 bases, and 12 bases separated the two germline ends. CDR3 coding DNA: TGTGCCAGCCAAGCGGGTGGGACGCAGTATTTT. As protein: CASQAGGTQYF.

The chain is built from TRBV19 and TRBJ1-1; D remains ambiguous. The length of the CDR3 is 13 residues. Trimming took off 7 bases at V and 0 bases at J, with 9 bases between the two ends. CDR1 is LNHDA and CDR2 is SQIVND in the germline V gene (reference sequence). The CDR3 reads CASMRSMNTEAFF. The CDR3 DNA is TGTGCCAGTATGAGGTCTATGAACACTGAAGCTTTCTTT.

This chain connects TRBV5-1 to TRBJ2-5; D remains unclear. The germline V and J ends were trimmed by 0 bases and 4 bases, with 19 bases remaining between them. The germline gives CDR1 SGHRS, CDR2 YFSETQ. This CDR3 has 17 amino acids. Written as DNA, the CDR3 is TGCGCCAGCAGCTTGGGGGTCCGGGTTGGGTCATCAGAGACCCAGTACTTC. It translates to CASSLGVRVGSSETQYF.

V gene TRBV4-2 combines with J gene TRBJ2-7, with D hard to call. The CDR3 consists of 13 residues. Trimming cost V 0 bases and J 3 bases, with 6 bases left between them. Germline values: CDR1 LGHNA, CDR2 YNFKEQ. The CDR3: CASSQDFLYEQYF. In DNA form, the CDR3 reads TGTGCCAGCAGCCAAGATTTTCTCTACGAGCAGTACTTC.

This clone showed up just once. The chain combines TRBV20-1 with TRBJ1-2, with 8 bases matching TRBD1. The CDR3 extends over 14 amino acids. Germline trimming cut 3 bases from V and 1 base from J; bases unmatched to any gene: 4. Germline V gives CDR1 DFQATT, CDR2 SNEGSKA (reference sequence). For the CDR3, the DNA is TGCAGTGCTAGTGGCAGGGGGCTTAACTATGGCTACACCTTC. Protein sequence: CSASGRGLNYGYTF.

This chain links TRBV27 with TRBJ1-5, with a possible D match to TRBD1 (6 bases). The V and J ends lost 5 bases and 6 bases respectively, with 17 bases between them. The V gene's germline CDR1 is MNHEY and CDR2 SMNVEV (reference sequence). The CDR3 covers 15 residues. The CDR3 sequence: CASSLGTGLIQPQHF. CDR3 DNA: TGTGCCAGCAGTCTGGGTACAGGGTTGATTCAGCCCCAGCATTTT.

This clone came up once. The chain links TRBV4-1 to TRBJ2-7, with D possibly called TRBD1 or TRBD2 (5 bases each). Germline CDR1 is MGHRA and CDR2 is YSYEKL. Deletions cut 4 bases from V and 5 bases from J, with 15 bases between. CDR3 size: 14 residues. This CDR3 is CASSRSQRDHEQYF. Written as DNA, the CDR3 is TGCGCCAGCAGCCGGAGCCAAAGGGACCACGAGCAGTACTTC.

This clone was picked up a small number of times. The J gene is TRBJ2-3, the V gene TRBV9; TRBD2 matches 8 bases. With V trimmed by 4 bases and J by 2 bases, 9 bases remained unmatched. Germline V gene lookup returns CDR1 SGDLS and CDR2 YYNGEE. There are 16 residues in the CDR3. The CDR3 sequence: CASSPIGGGTTDTQYF. The CDR3 bases are TGTGCCAGCAGCCCCATCGGGGGGGGGACCACAGATACGCAGTATTTT.

The chain has TRBV10-2 and TRBJ2-2, with TRBD2 as a possible D gene (8 bases). Trimming removed 10 bases at V and 5 bases at J, with 17 bases between. The CDR3 is 14 residues long. CDR1 is WSHSY, CDR2 SAAADI, per germline. CDR3 residues: CATGGQGETGELFF. The CDR3, as DNA: TGCGCCACGGGGGGGCAGGGGGAAACCGGGGAGCTGTTTTTT.

The V and J genes are TRBV7-2 and TRBJ2-1; TRBD1 agrees at 7 bases. CDR1 is SGHTA, CDR2 FQGNSA, per germline. The V and J ends lost 5 bases and 8 bases, in that order; junction bases with no gene match: 9. This CDR3 spans 14 amino acids. CDR3 sequence: CASSLYRDSHEQFF. CDR3 DNA: TGTGCCAGCAGCCTCTACCGGGACAGCCATGAGCAGTTCTTC.

The chain employs TRBV19 and TRBJ1-1, with a possible D match to TRBD1 (6 bases). The CDR3 is 15 amino acids. CDR1 and CDR2 (germline): LNHDA, SQIVND (reference sequence). V lost 0 bases and J 7 bases, leaving 15 bases between the germline ends. The CDR3, as DNA: TGTGCCAGTAGTATAGACCCCGGACAGACCTTTGAAGCTTTCTTT. Its protein is CASSIDPGQTFEAFF.

The chain recombines TRBV3-1 (or the pseudogene TRBV3-2) with TRBJ1-6; 9 positions agree with TRBD1. The CDR3 totals 15 residues. J gave up 13 bases and V 3 bases, and 10 bases lay outside the gene matches. CDR1 is LGHDT, CDR2 YNNKEL, per germline (reference sequence). The chain's CDR3 is CASSHSGTGKGPLHF. CDR3 bases: TGTGCCAGCAGCCACTCCGGGACAGGGAAGGGGCCCCTCCACTTT.

V is TRBV2 and J is TRBJ1-6, with D perhaps matching TRBD1 (5 bases). Germline V gives CDR1 SNHLY, CDR2 FYNNEI. Trimming took 7 bases from V and 10 from J, leaving 14 bases between them. This CDR3 contains 13 residues. CDR3 residues: CASTTGSGSPLHF. CDR3 in DNA: TGTGCCAGCACCACAGGATCGGGGTCACCCCTCCACTTT.

This clone is a singleton in its sample. The rearrangement links TRBV9 to TRBJ1-2; D may be TRBD1 (5 bases). Germline CDR1 and CDR2: SGDLS and YYNGEE. The V end was cut by 3 bases, the J end by 3 bases, with 15 bases between. There are 15 residues in the CDR3. The CDR3 here is CASSADLTADYGYTF. In DNA, the CDR3 is TGTGCCAGCAGCGCAGACCTGACAGCAGACTATGGCTACACCTTC.